The 21 T cell receptor beta chains in this list originate from one sample, sequenced in a study of T-cell reconstitution after alpha-beta-depleted transplantation in children. TCRbeta library preparation incorporated unique molecular identifiers. TCRdb called the PCR reads again in MiXCR, with one record for every CDR3 protein. The sample has about 300,000 distinct CDR3 sequences, around 10% seen once; the top ten hold over 6%. The material sequenced was PBMCs, taken before TCRalphabeta/CD19-depleted stem cell transplant. The receptors were sampled from a boy under two years old with acute myeloid leukemia, due to receive a stem cell transplant.

This chain uses TRBV4-3 with TRBJ2-7, with a weak D call TRBD1 (7 bases). Germline-derived CDR1 and CDR2 are LGHNA and YSLEER. The germline V and J ends were trimmed by 1 base and 5 bases, with 12 bases remaining between them. CDR3 length: 14 amino acids. The CDR3 here is CASSQGDREDEQYF. The CDR3 region has the DNA TGCGCCAGCAGCCAAGGAGACAGGGAGGACGAGCAGTACTTC.

V gene TRBV3-1 combines with J gene TRBJ2-7; 9 nucleotides align to TRBD2. The CDR3 is made up of 15 amino acids. Germline assignment: CDR1 LGHDT and CDR2 YNNKEL (reference sequence). V shed 10 bases, J shed 0 bases, and the junction held 10 bases outside the gene matches. CDR3 sequence: CATCRQAGGSYEQYF. The CDR3, as DNA: TGTGCCACCTGCCGGCAAGCGGGGGGCTCCTACGAGCAGTACTTC.

Many counts were recorded for this clonotype. The chain has TRBV2 and TRBJ2-2, with D maybe TRBD1 (6 bases). Germline values: CDR1 SNHLY, CDR2 FYNNEI. The CDR3 loop spans 13 amino acids. Trimming pared 11 bases from V and 2 bases from J, leaving 12 bases between. The CDR3 sequence is CAHNRVNTGELFF. As DNA, the CDR3 is TGTGCCCACAACAGGGTCAACACCGGGGAGCTGTTTTTT.

This clonotype occurred many times. The rearrangement joins TRBV9 to TRBJ1-3; possibly TRBD1 for D (6 bases). The CDR3 is made up of 14 amino acids. The V and J ends lost 3 bases and 2 bases respectively, with 9 bases between them. Looked up from germline, CDR1 is SGDLS and CDR2 is YYNGEE. The CDR3 nucleotides are TGTGCCAGCAGCGCCTGGACAGCTGGAAACACCATATATTTT. Encoded protein: CASSAWTAGNTIYF.

V is TRBV7-6 and J is TRBJ2-7; 9 bases fit TRBD2. Trimming at V came to 4 bases and at J to 5 bases, leaving 6 bases not matched to a gene. This CDR3 is built from 14 residues. Germline lookup yields CDR1 SGHVS and CDR2 FNYEAQ. The CDR3 protein is CASSYAGGPNEQYF. The CDR3 nucleotides read TGTGCCAGCAGCTATGCGGGGGGGCCCAACGAGCAGTACTTC.

This clonotype was detected ten times or more. This chain uses TRBV5-1 with TRBJ2-5; D is possibly TRBD2 (6 bases). CDR1 and CDR2 (germline): SGHRS, YFSETQ. The CDR3 loop spans 14 amino acids. V gave up 1 base and J gave up 6 bases, with 13 bases separating them. CDR3 loop: CASSLPTSGKTQYF. CDR3 DNA sequence: TGCGCCAGCAGCTTGCCGACTAGTGGGAAGACCCAGTACTTC.

This clonotype has a count of ten or more. The rearrangement uses TRBV29-1 and TRBJ1-1, with D maybe TRBD1 (6 bases). Per the germline V gene, CDR1 is SQVTM and CDR2 is ANQGSEA. This CDR3 spans 12 amino acids. The V gene lost 4 bases and the J gene lost 11 bases, with 17 bases spanning the gap. This CDR3 is CSVARDTRTAFF. The CDR3 DNA follows: TGCAGCGTTGCCCGGGACACCCGAACGGCTTTCTTT.

Many counts were recorded for this clonotype. This sequence joins TRBV29-1 and TRBJ2-3; D gene unclear. Trimming shortened V by 4 bases and J by 3 bases, and 8 bases separated the two germline ends. The CDR3 runs to 12 residues. Germline loops: CDR1 SQVTM, CDR2 ANQGSEA. CDR3: CSVVQYTDTQYF. CDR3 coding DNA: TGCAGCGTTGTACAGTATACAGATACGCAGTATTTT.

Of note for this clonotype: This may stem from a read error, because a much larger clone lies one nucleotide away. The V call is TRBV7-2, the J call TRBJ1-1, with D perhaps TRBD1 (5 bases). Trimming took off 5 bases at V and 8 bases at J, with 15 bases between the two ends. This CDR3 has 13 residues. In germline, CDR1 is SGHTA, CDR2 FQGNSA. CDR3 sequence (DNA): TGTGCCAGCAGCCCCGCGTCGGGGGAAGAAGCTTTCTTT. Amino acids: CASSPASGEEAFF.

This clonotype has just a few counts. This chain joins TRBV4-3 and TRBJ2-7, with D maybe TRBD2 (6 bases). The CDR3 loop spans 15 amino acids. Germline V lookup: CDR1 LGHNA, CDR2 YSLEER. The V and J ends lost 0 bases and 3 bases respectively, with 12 bases between them. CDR3 in amino acids: CASSQEGGDLYEQYF. DNA for the CDR3: TGCGCCAGCAGCCAAGAGGGGGGTGACCTCTACGAGCAGTACTTC.

This clonotype was counted at least ten times. The rearrangement joins TRBV5-5 to TRBJ2-1, with D possibly matching TRBD2 (6 bases). V gave up 4 bases and J gave up 0 bases, with 11 bases separating them. The CDR3 is 15 amino acids. Per the germline V gene, CDR1 is SGHKS and CDR2 is YYEKEE (reference sequence). The CDR3 reads CASSLGLGSYNEQFF. The CDR3 DNA is TGTGCCAGCAGCCTGGGACTGGGCTCCTACAATGAGCAGTTCTTC.

This clonotype was counted ten times or more. V usage is TRBV7-9 and J usage is TRBJ1-2; tentative D call: TRBD1 (5 bases). Germline CDR1 reads SEHNR; CDR2 reads FQNEAQ (reference sequence). The length of the CDR3 is 15 residues. Deletions cut 3 bases from V and 0 bases from J, with 11 bases between. The CDR3 DNA follows: TGTGCCAGCAGCTTGGGGCCAGTAGCTAACTATGGCTACACCTTC. Protein product: CASSLGPVANYGYTF.

Only a few counts were recorded for this clonotype. The chain is built from TRBV4-1 and TRBJ2-1; TRBD2 aligns across 12 bases. The V segment lost 4 bases and the J segment 12 bases; nucleotides outside the gene matches: 10. Germline CDR1 is MGHRA and CDR2 is YSYEKL. This CDR3 spans 15 amino acids. CDR3 DNA: TGCGCCAGCAGCCCCGGCCTAGCGGGGGGGGGAGGGCAGTTCTTC. Amino acids: CASSPGLAGGGGQFF.

This clonotype was detected ten times or more. The rearrangement links TRBV5-6 to TRBJ1-2; the D is unclear. The ends were cut back, 7 bases at V and 3 bases at J, with 16 bases in the middle. CDR3 length: 14 amino acids. Germline V gene lookup returns CDR1 SGHDT and CDR2 YYEEEE. This CDR3 is CASALETGDYGYTF. CDR3 bases: TGTGCCAGCGCTCTCGAGACGGGAGACTATGGCTACACCTTC.

This clonotype was seen a handful of times. This sequence joins TRBV3-1 and TRBJ2-2; tentative D call: TRBD2 (5 bases). CDR1 is LGHDT, CDR2 YNNKEL, per germline (reference sequence). Trimming pared 2 bases from V and 6 bases from J, leaving 13 bases between. This CDR3 is 15 amino acids long. The CDR3 region is CASSQPNSLAGELFF. CDR3 DNA: TGTGCCAGCAGCCAACCCAACTCACTAGCCGGGGAGCTGTTTTTT. Combining the CDR3 with reference TRBV3-1 and TRBJ2-2 gives the whole variable domain DTAVSQTPKYLVTQMGNDKSIKCEQNLGHDTMYWYKQDSKKFLKIMFSYNNKELIINETVPNRFSPKSPDKAHLNLHINSLELGDSAVYFCASSQPNSLAGELFFGEGSRLTVL.

The CDR3 protein is CASSVSPGQGTPEKLFF. The DNA for the CDR3 is TGTGCCAGCAGCGTCTCACCGGGACAGGGGACCCCTGAAAAACTGTTTTTT. This chain connects TRBV9 to TRBJ1-4, with TRBD1 identical over 10 bases. CDR1 is SGDLS and CDR2 is YYNGEE in the germline V gene. V was pared by 2 bases and J by 7 bases, with 11 bases of the junction left unmatched. This CDR3 comprises 17 residues.

The CDR3 nucleotides read TGTGCCAGTAGGATTACACCTCTCGCTGGGGCCAACGTCCTGACTTTC. This translates into CASRITPLAGANVLTF. The J gene is TRBJ2-6, the V gene TRBV19; no clear D. Germline CDR1 LNHDA, CDR2 SQIVND (reference sequence). V was cut by 6 bases and J by 2 bases, with 14 bases left in between. CDR3 length: 16 residues.

As for this clonotype: This may be a read error: a much more frequent sequence differs by one nucleotide. This chain links TRBV13 with TRBJ1-1; TRBD1 agrees at 7 bases. The CDR3 length is 15 residues. Germline V gene data show CDR1 as PRHDT and CDR2 as FYEKMQ (reference sequence). The ends lost 5 bases at V and 1 base at J; junction bases unmatched: 7. CDR3 bases: TGTGCCAGCAGCCCTTTGACAGGGACGAACACTGAAGCTTTCTTT. Translation gives CASSPLTGTNTEAFF.

Comment on this clonotype: Since a much larger clone is just one base distant, this may be a read error. The chain links TRBV4-2 to TRBJ2-1; no clear D gene. There are 17 residues in the CDR3. V lost 4 bases and J lost 0, with 16 bases in between. Germline CDR1 is LGHNA and CDR2 is YNFKEQ. CDR3 protein: CASSPAWVENSYNEQFF. Here the CDR3 DNA reads TGTGCCAGCAGCCCAGCATGGGTAGAGAACTCCTACAATGAGCAGTTCTTC.

The chain joins TRBV5-5 to TRBJ2-3; D is ambiguous. Germline lookup yields CDR1 SGHKS and CDR2 YYEKEE (reference sequence). V shed 0 bases and J shed 2 bases, with 7 bases lying between them. This CDR3 is built from 14 residues. CDR3 loop: CASSLESDTDTQYF. The CDR3 region has the DNA TGTGCCAGCAGCTTGGAAAGTGACACAGATACGCAGTATTTT.

In its sample, this clonotype was seen many times. The chain carries TRBV9 and TRBJ2-1, with 10 bases fitting TRBD2. The ends lost 0 bases at V and 8 bases at J; junction bases unmatched: 5. CDR1 and CDR2 (germline): SGDLS, YYNGEE. The CDR3 runs to 15 residues. The CDR3 DNA follows: TGTGCCAGCAGCGTAGGGGCTAGCGGGAGATATGAGCAGTTCTTC. Its translation is CASSVGASGRYEQFF. The whole variable domain, filled in from reference TRBV9 and TRBJ2-1, reads DSGVTQTPKHLITATGQRVTLRCSPRSGDLSVYWYQQSLDQGLQFLIQYYNGEERAKGNILERFSAQQFPDLHSELNLSSLELGDSALYFCASSVGASGRYEQFFGPGTRLTVL.